This passage covers 8 T cell receptor beta chains from one sample sequenced in a study of blood T cell repertoires in COVID-19. Sequencing was performed with immunoSEQ multiplex PCR; in TCRdb, only in-frame clones are kept and a portion is missing. The sample lists roughly 390,000 clones, about 85% occurring once. Specimen: peripheral blood. All receptors derive from a woman under 30 with acute or convalescent COVID-19.

The chain links TRBV3-1 (or the pseudogene TRBV3-2) to TRBJ2-2, with unresolved D. CDR3 size: 14 residues. V lost 2 bases and J 4 bases, leaving 8 bases between the germline ends. Germline V gene lookup returns CDR1 LGHDT and CDR2 YNNKEL (reference sequence). CDR3 coding DNA: TGTGCCAGCAGCCAAACACGCGGCACCGGGGAGCTGTTTTTT. This translates into CASSQTRGTGELFF.

The chain couples TRBV27 to TRBJ2-3, with D perhaps matching TRBD1 (6 bases). Germline V gene sequence: CDR1 MNHEY, CDR2 SMNVEV (reference sequence). CDR3 length: 17 residues. Trimming removed 0 bases at V and 1 base at J, with 14 bases between. The DNA of the CDR3 is TGTGCCAGCAGTTTATCGCACAGGGTTGGGGGCACAGATACGCAGTATTTT. Translating gives CASSLSHRVGGTDTQYF.

The V and J genes are TRBV7-9 and TRBJ2-7; 7 bases map to TRBD2. CDR1 SEHNR and CDR2 FQNEAQ come from the germline V gene (reference sequence). The CDR3 is 15 residues long. The V and J ends lost 5 bases and 0 bases, in that order; junction bases with no gene match: 7. CDR3 protein: CASSPEGGSSYEQYF. CDR3 bases: TGTGCCAGCAGCCCCGAGGGAGGGAGCTCCTACGAGCAGTACTTC.

V gene TRBV24-1 combines with J gene TRBJ2-3, with 12 bases that match TRBD1. The CDR3 consists of 16 residues. Germline assignment: CDR1 KGHDR and CDR2 SFDVKD. Losses at the gene ends were 2 bases for V and 4 bases for J; bases not matched to a gene: 3. This CDR3 reads CATSDSGTGGPDTQYF. The CDR3 DNA is TGTGCCACCAGTGATTCCGGGACAGGGGGCCCAGATACGCAGTATTTT.

V usage is TRBV28 and J usage is TRBJ2-7, with D possibly matching TRBD1 (6 bases). Germline V lookup: CDR1 MDHEN, CDR2 SYDVKM. V shed 7 bases and J shed 5 bases, with 21 bases lying between them. The CDR3 contains 15 residues. This chain's CDR3 is CASTEAQQGVHEQYF. The CDR3 bases are TGTGCCAGCACGGAGGCCCAACAGGGAGTCCACGAGCAGTACTTC.

The chain uses TRBV27 and TRBJ2-7; possibly TRBD2 for D (5 bases). The CDR3 consists of 16 residues. The germline gives CDR1 MNHEY, CDR2 SMNVEV (reference sequence). The germline V and J ends were trimmed by 3 bases and 0 bases, with 15 bases remaining between them. The CDR3 bases are TGTGCCAGCAGTTTCTCGGGGAGTAGCTCCTCCTACGAGCAGTACTTC. As protein: CASSFSGSSSSYEQYF.

V usage is TRBV3-1 (or the pseudogene TRBV3-2) and J usage is TRBJ1-6, with D maybe TRBD1 (5 bases). This CDR3 is 15 amino acids long. The germline CDR1 and CDR2 sequences are LGHDT and YNNKEL (reference sequence). The V and J ends lost 4 bases and 9 bases respectively, with 16 bases between them. The CDR3 here is CASSPLRTGPSPLHF. Written as DNA, the CDR3 is TGTGCCAGCAGCCCCCTCCGTACAGGCCCTTCACCCCTCCACTTT.

The chain carries TRBV15 and TRBJ2-3, with 10 bases that match TRBD2. This CDR3 comprises 14 residues. Germline V gene lookup returns CDR1 LNHNV and CDR2 YYDKDF (reference sequence). V lost 3 bases and J lost 4; bases outside the gene matches: 1. CDR3 DNA sequence: TGTGCCACCAGCAGGCTAGCGGGAGCAGATACGCAGTATTTT. The encoded protein is CATSRLAGADTQYF.